Included here is one TCR beta chain sequence, with context. Its target is not known. This sample was taken from a study of cytomegalovirus exposure and HLA in healthy donors. PCR amplification relied on 60 Vbeta primers (plus 13 Jbeta primers). Sequencing used immunoSEQ multiplex PCR; TCRdb keeps in-frame clones, though not all of them. The sample has about 92,000 clones, roughly 69% seen once; the top ten hold around 2.5%. Healthy bone marrow donors made up the cohort. CDR3 length: 16 amino acids. V shed 3 bases and J 5 bases; nucleotides not matched to a gene: 9. Germline V CDR1 and CDR2: SGHRS, YFSETQ. The study's findings and limits: Presence/absence analyses rested on an assumption that sequencing depth was roughly uniform across donors. Later on, a genetic analysis was performed. It linked a missense variant in DCLRE1C with V- and J-gene trimming of TCR beta. A later analysis linked about 17,000 TCR beta sequences to HLA alleles at 0.05 false discovery rate.

The chain is built from TRBV5-1 and TRBJ2-5; 11 bases fit TRBD1. This clonotype originated in a man aged 50 to 60 in good health and CMV-seronegative. Sequencing was performed on PBMCs. Here the CDR3 reads CASSSMGQGDGETQYF. CDR3 sequence (DNA): TGCGCCAGCAGCTCGATGGGACAGGGGGACGGGGAGACCCAGTACTTC.